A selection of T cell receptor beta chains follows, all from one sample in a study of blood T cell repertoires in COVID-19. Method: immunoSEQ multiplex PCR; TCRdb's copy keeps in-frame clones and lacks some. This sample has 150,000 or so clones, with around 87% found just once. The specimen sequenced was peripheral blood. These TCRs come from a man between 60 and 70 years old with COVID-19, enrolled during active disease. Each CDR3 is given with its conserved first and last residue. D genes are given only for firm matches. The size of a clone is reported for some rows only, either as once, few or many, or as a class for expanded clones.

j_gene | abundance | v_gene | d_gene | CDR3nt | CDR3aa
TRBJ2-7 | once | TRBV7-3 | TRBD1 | TGTGCCAGCAGCTTAGGGCAGGGGGCTTTCAACGAGCAGTACTTC | CASSLGQGAFNEQYF
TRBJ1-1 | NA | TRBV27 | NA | TGTGCCAGCAGCCCTTCGGTAAATCTGAACACTGAAGCTTTCTTT | CASSPSVNLNTEAFF
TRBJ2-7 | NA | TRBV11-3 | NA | TGTGCCAGCAGCGCCCGGAGGGCCGGTTACGAGCAGTACTTC | CASSARRAGYEQYF
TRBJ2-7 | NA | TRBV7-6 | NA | TGTGCCAGCAGCTTAGGTCCGGACAGCTCCACCTACGAGCAGTACTTC | CASSLGPDSSTYEQYF
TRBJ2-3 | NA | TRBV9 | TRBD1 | TGTGCCAGCAGCTTCCCGGGACAGGGAAGAGATACGCAGTATTTT | CASSFPGQGRDTQYF
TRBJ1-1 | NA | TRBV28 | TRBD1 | TGTGCCAGCAGTTCGACAGGGCTAAACACTGAAGCTTTCTTT | CASSSTGLNTEAFF
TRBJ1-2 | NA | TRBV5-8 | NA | TGTGCCAGCAGCTTCGGGGGCTACACCTTC | CASSFGGYTF
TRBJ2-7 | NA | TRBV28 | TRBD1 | TGTGCCAGCAGGGGGACAGGGAGTTCCTCCTACGAGCAGTACTTC | CASRGTGSSSYEQYF
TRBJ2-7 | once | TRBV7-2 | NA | TGTGCCAGCAGCTTAGGGGGGGGCTTATACGAGCAGTACTTC | CASSLGGGLYEQYF
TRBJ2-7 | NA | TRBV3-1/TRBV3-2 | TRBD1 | TGTGCCAGCAGCCAAGATCAGGGGACAGCCGCCTACGAGCAGTACTTC | CASSQDQGTAAYEQYF